This T cell receptor (beta chain) was retrieved from a study of cytomegalovirus exposure and HLA in healthy donors. Study-wide results and caveats: Sequencing had likely introduced a cluster of highly shared sequence variants as an artifact. Earlier results showed most TCR beta V segments being productive about 87% or about 30% of the time.

The PCR had 60 Vbeta and 13 Jbeta primers. Assay used: immunoSEQ multiplex PCR; TCRdb lists only in-frame clones, some missing. In the table there are about 120,000 clones, approximately 70% of which are singletons. V was shortened by 1 base and J by 6 bases, with 16 bases between the two germline ends. The CDR3 is 16 residues long. The germline V gene has CDR1 SGHTA and CDR2 FQGTGA. Concerning this clone itself: The antigen is unknown.

The material sequenced was PBMCs. This TCR was recovered from a man in his thirties or forties in good health and CMV-seropositive. This chain connects TRBV7-3 to TRBJ2-1; D may be TRBD1 (6 bases). The CDR3: CASSLRGELGGNEQFF. The CDR3 nucleotides read TGTGCCAGCAGCTTAAGAGGGGAGCTAGGGGGCAATGAGCAGTTCTTC.